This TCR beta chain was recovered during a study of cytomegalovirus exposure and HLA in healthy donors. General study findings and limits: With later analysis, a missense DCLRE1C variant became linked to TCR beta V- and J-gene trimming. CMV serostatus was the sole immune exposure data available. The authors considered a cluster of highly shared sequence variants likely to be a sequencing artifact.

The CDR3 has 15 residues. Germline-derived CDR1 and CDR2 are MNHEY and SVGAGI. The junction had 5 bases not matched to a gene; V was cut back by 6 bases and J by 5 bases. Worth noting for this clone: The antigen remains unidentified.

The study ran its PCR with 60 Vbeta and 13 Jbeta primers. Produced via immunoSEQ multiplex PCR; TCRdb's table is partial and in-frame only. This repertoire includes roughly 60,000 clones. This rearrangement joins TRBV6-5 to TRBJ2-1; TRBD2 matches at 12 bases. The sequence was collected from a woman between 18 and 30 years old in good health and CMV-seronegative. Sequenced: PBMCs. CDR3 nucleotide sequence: TGTGCCAGCAGCCTCCTAGCGGGAGGGAACAATGAGCAGTTCTTC. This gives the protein CASSLLAGGNNEQFF.